The entry that follows covers one T cell receptor beta chain sequence. Repertoires were generated with immunoSEQ multiplex PCR, while TCRdb's copy carries only in-frame clones and drops some. Of about 100,000 clones in the sample, 93% were seen once. CDR1 is SEHNR, CDR2 FQNEAQ, per germline (reference sequence). Trimming removed 4 bases from V and 9 bases from J; junction bases left unmatched: 11. CDR3 length equals 15 residues. This sample stems from a study of siplizumab effects on memory and regulatory T cells. The TCR was taken from a human donor in good health. Sequencing was performed on Tregs sorted from blood. The V gene is TRBV7-9, the J gene TRBJ2-1, with 8 bases matching TRBD1. The CDR3 reads CASSWVSAGGSEQFF. The CDR3 DNA reads TGTGCCAGCAGCTGGGTCTCGGCAGGGGGCAGTGAGCAGTTCTTC.